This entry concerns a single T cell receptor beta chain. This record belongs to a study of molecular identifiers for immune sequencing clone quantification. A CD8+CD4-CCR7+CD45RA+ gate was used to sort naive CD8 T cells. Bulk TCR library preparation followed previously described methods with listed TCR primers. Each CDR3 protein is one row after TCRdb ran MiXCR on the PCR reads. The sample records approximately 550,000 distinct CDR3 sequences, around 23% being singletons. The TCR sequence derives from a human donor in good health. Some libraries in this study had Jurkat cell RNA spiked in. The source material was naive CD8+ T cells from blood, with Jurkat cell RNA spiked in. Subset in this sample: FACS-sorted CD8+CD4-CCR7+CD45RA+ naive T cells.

Here the CDR3 DNA reads TGTGCCAGTAGTAAATCGGGGGCAGATACGCAGTATTTT. It encodes CASSKSGADTQYF. The V and J genes are TRBV19 and TRBJ2-3; tentatively, D is TRBD2 (6 bases). V lost 4 bases and J lost 4, with 9 bases in between. The germline V gene encodes CDR1 LNHDA and CDR2 SQIVND (reference sequence). The CDR3 spans 13 residues.